The 25 T cell receptor beta chains presented below share a single source sample, sequenced in a study of blood T cells in healthy people across ages (dated by TCRdb to between 2014 and 2016). The receptor library was made with 5' RACE. The listed sequencing device is Illumina HiSeq 2500. A second roughly 7 to 11 cycle PCR used a sample-barcoded 5' primer and a J-beta primer mix. The raw public data were reprocessed by TCRdb itself: fastp quality trimming at Q25, MiXCR clonotype calling, in-frame beta chains only. Each entry is one CDR3 protein sequence, shown with its most common DNA and genes. The sample includes over 300,000 distinct CDR3 sequences, with approximately 52% observed a single time. About 54% of the sample comes from the top ten. The sample was blood. Source of these receptors: a man between 60 and 75 years old in good health.

The J gene is TRBJ2-1, the V gene TRBV5-8; possible D gene TRBD1, 6 bases. V lost 3 bases and J lost 3, with 10 bases in between. This CDR3 spans 14 amino acids. Germline V CDR1 and CDR2: SGHTS, YDEGEE. CDR3 in DNA: TGTGCCAGCAGCTGGGGGACACTCTACAATGAGCAGTTCTTC. Translating gives CASSWGTLYNEQFF. Filled out from reference TRBV5-8 and TRBJ2-1, the complete variable domain reads EAGVTQSPTHLIKTRGQQATLRCSPISGHTSVYWYQQALGLGLQFLLWYDEGEERNRGNFPPRFSGRQFPNYSSELNVNALELEDSALYLCASSWGTLYNEQFFGPGTRLTVL.

The chain uses TRBV6-2 or TRBV6-3 and TRBJ2-3, with 8 bases that match TRBD1. The V gene's germline CDR1 is MNHEY and CDR2 SVGEGT. The junction had 6 bases not matched to a gene; V was cut back by 0 bases and J by 1 base. The CDR3 spans 17 residues. This CDR3 is CASSYSSGTGRTDTQYF. The DNA of the CDR3 is TGTGCCAGCAGTTACTCCTCCGGGACAGGACGCACAGATACGCAGTATTTT.

This clonotype was counted only a few times. The chain links TRBV6-5 to TRBJ2-5, with D maybe TRBD2 (7 bases). The V end was cut by 6 bases, the J end by 4 bases, with 21 bases between. The CDR3 has 16 residues. The germline V gene has CDR1 MNHEY and CDR2 SVGAGI. CDR3 amino acids: CASRQGPEPGGETQYF. The CDR3 bases are TGTGCCAGCAGACAGGGCCCCGAACCGGGGGGAGAGACCCAGTACTTC.

The chain employs TRBV7-2 and TRBJ1-5; 9 nucleotides align to TRBD1. The CDR3 is 13 residues long. CDR1 is SGHTA and CDR2 is FQGNSA in the germline V gene. Trimming at V came to 8 bases and at J to 6 bases, leaving 5 bases not matched to a gene. CDR3 loop: CASARDRAQPQHF. The CDR3, as DNA: TGTGCCAGCGCCCGGGACAGGGCTCAGCCCCAGCATTTT. Variable domain in full (rest from reference TRBV7-2 and TRBJ1-5): GAGVSQSPSNKVTEKGKDVELRCDPISGHTALYWYRQSLGQGLEFLIYFQGNSAPDKSGLPSDRFSAERTGGSVSTLTIQRTQQEDSAVYLCASARDRAQPQHFGDGTRLSIL.

The chain recombines TRBV6-5 with TRBJ2-1; TRBD2 agrees at 13 bases. V trimming: 4 bases; J trimming: 8 bases; junction bases outside the gene matches: 8. Per germline, CDR1 MNHEY and CDR2 SVGAGI. This CDR3 spans 16 amino acids. The CDR3 reads CASSFRTSGRSYEQFF. The CDR3 coding sequence is TGTGCCAGCAGTTTCAGGACTAGCGGGAGATCGTATGAGCAGTTCTTC.

The chain recombines TRBV6-4 with TRBJ2-5; TRBD2 matches 9 bases. Trimming at V came to 4 bases and at J to 11 bases, leaving 17 bases not matched to a gene. The V gene's germline CDR1 is MRHNA and CDR2 SNTAGT. The length of the CDR3 is 16 residues. The CDR3 DNA reads TGTGCCAGCAGTGGGGGCATAGCGGGAGCGGGCAATGAGCAGTACTTC. Protein: CASSGGIAGAGNEQYF.

This clonotype has more than one count but fewer than ten. The V and J genes are TRBV7-3 and TRBJ2-3; D unresolved. CDR1 and CDR2 (germline): SGHTA, FQGTGA. The CDR3 sequence is 12 residues long. Trimming shortened V by 5 bases and J by 5 bases, and 8 bases separated the two germline ends. The CDR3: CASSLERDTQYF. The CDR3 coding sequence is TGTGCCAGCAGCCTCGAGCGAGATACGCAGTATTTT.

The chain employs TRBV9 and TRBJ1-1, with 7 nucleotides matching TRBD1. With V trimmed by 0 bases and J by 5 bases, 4 bases remained unmatched. CDR1 SGDLS and CDR2 YYNGEE come from the germline V gene. The CDR3 extends over 14 amino acids. The CDR3 here is CASSVVPQGTEAFF. The CDR3, as DNA: TGTGCCAGCAGCGTAGTACCACAGGGGACTGAAGCTTTCTTT.

The V and J genes are TRBV29-1 and TRBJ2-7, with unresolved D. The J call may be in error: the DNA end matches TRBJ2-4 better. In germline, CDR1 is SQVTM, CDR2 ANQGSEA. The CDR3 covers 15 residues. Here the CDR3 DNA reads TGCAGCGTTGGAATGCAACCTTCGGCCAAAAACATTCAGTACTTC. Translating gives CSVGMQPSAKNIQYF.

This clonotype was found a few times. The chain has TRBV11-2 and TRBJ2-5; D perhaps matches TRBD1 (5 bases). Germline values: CDR1 SGHAT, CDR2 FQNNGV. Trimming left V 1 base short and J 2 bases short, with 11 bases between. The CDR3 has 15 amino acids. DNA for the CDR3: TGTGCCAGCAGCTTAGGAGGAAGGGGACAAGAGACCCAGTACTTC. Translated: CASSLGGRGQETQYF.

Comments on this clonotype: Its ends do not fully match the called genes, so a read error is possible. V is TRBV6-1 and J is TRBJ1-1; 8 positions agree with TRBD1. The CDR3 totals 14 residues. CDR1 MNHNS and CDR2 SASEGT come from the germline V gene. CDR3 amino acids: CASSADRVNAEAFF. The CDR3 nucleotides are TGTGCCAGCAGTGCGGACAGGGTGAACGCTGAAGCTTTCTTT.

This clonotype was counted between two and nine times. The chain employs TRBV6-6 and TRBJ1-5; 7 nucleotides line up with TRBD1. V lost 6 bases to trimming and J lost 4 bases; unmatched junction nucleotides: 6. This CDR3 is built from 14 residues. CDR1 and CDR2 from the germline V gene are MNHNY and SVGAGI (reference sequence). Written as DNA, the CDR3 is TGTGCCAGCAGCCGGGACAGAGTAAATCAGCCCCAGCATTTT. Its translation: CASSRDRVNQPQHF.

This rearrangement joins TRBV6-2 or TRBV6-3 to TRBJ2-6, with TRBD2 identical over 7 bases. With 6 bases clipped from V and 1 base from J, the junction kept 21 bases outside the gene matches. Germline-derived CDR1 and CDR2 are MNHEY and SVGEGT. This CDR3 is built from 21 residues. Here the CDR3 reads CASSALRAERGVTSGANVLTF. The CDR3 bases are TGTGCCAGCAGCGCCCTACGGGCCGAACGGGGGGTAACATCTGGGGCCAACGTCCTGACTTTC.

This chain links TRBV12-3 or TRBV12-4 with TRBJ2-5, with D hard to call. The J call may not be correct, given that the DNA end is closer to TRBJ2-7. The CDR3 consists of 13 residues. The CDR3 protein is CASRSGPPYEQYF. In nucleotides, the CDR3 is TGTGCCAGCAGGTCAGGACCCCCCTACGAGCAGTACTTC.

The gene calls are TRBV30 and TRBJ1-2; D is perhaps TRBD1 (5 bases). The CDR3 has 13 amino acids. V was shortened by 5 bases and J by 0 bases, with 10 bases between the two germline ends. CDR1 is GTSNPN, CDR2 SVGIG, per germline (reference sequence). The CDR3 region has the DNA TGTGCCTGGGCGCCGACAGCTAACTATGGCTACACCTTC. It codes for CAWAPTANYGYTF.

V and J are TRBV20-1 and TRBJ1-2; 10 bases match TRBD1. This CDR3 contains 15 residues. Unmatched junction bases numbered 12, after V lost 5 bases and J lost 6 bases. CDR1 and CDR2 from the germline V gene are DFQATT and SNEGSKA (reference sequence). DNA of the CDR3: TGCAGTGCTGGAACCGGGACAGGGGTTGGAGATGGCTACACCTTC. Translating gives CSAGTGTGVGDGYTF.

The chain couples TRBV20-1 to TRBJ2-4, with 9 bases lining up with TRBD2. The J call is doubtful: the DNA matches TRBJ2-7 better. Germline CDR1 reads DFQATT; CDR2 reads SNEGSKA (reference sequence). This CDR3 contains 16 residues. Written as DNA, the CDR3 is TGCAGTGCTAGATTGGCTAGCGGGAAGGTAGACTACGAGCAGTACTTC. It yields the protein CSARLASGKVDYEQYF.

The rearrangement joins TRBV6-2 or TRBV6-3 to TRBJ2-7; the match to TRBD2 covers 12 bases. The J call may be incorrect, as the DNA end agrees better with TRBJ2-5. Germline lookup yields CDR1 MNHEY and CDR2 SVGEGT. The CDR3 extends over 16 amino acids. The DNA of the CDR3 is TGTGCCAGCAGTTACCTAGCGGGAGGGCATAGGGAGACCCAGTACTTC. Translated: CASSYLAGGHRETQYF.

The chain uses TRBV3-1 and TRBJ2-3; D might be TRBD2 (6 bases). CDR1 and CDR2 from the germline V gene are LGHDT and YNNKEL (reference sequence). There are 15 residues in the CDR3. V was clipped by 3 bases and J by 1 base, with 11 bases between them. CDR3: CASSQAAGRTDTQYF. The CDR3 nucleotides read TGTGCCAGCAGCCAGGCCGCGGGACGCACAGATACGCAGTATTTT.

The table lists this clonotype with many counts. The CDR3 reads CSARGDIGRTEAFF. The CDR3 DNA is TGCAGTGCTAGAGGGGACATTGGACGCACTGAAGCTTTCTTT. The chain has TRBV20-1 and TRBJ1-1, with D perhaps matching TRBD1 (6 bases). The CDR3 runs to 14 residues. Between the trimmed V and J ends, which lost 1 base and 4 bases, there was a span of 13 bases. Germline-derived CDR1 and CDR2 are DFQATT and SNEGSKA (reference sequence).

This clonotype was observed at least ten times. The chain has TRBV7-2 and TRBJ1-2; the D gene is possibly TRBD1 (5 bases). With 6 bases removed from V and 4 bases from J, the gap between germline ends came to 18 bases. This CDR3 spans 15 amino acids. The germline V gene encodes CDR1 SGHTA and CDR2 FQGNSA. CDR3: CASRPDRLQPYGYTF. The CDR3 region has the DNA TGTGCCAGCAGGCCTGACAGACTCCAACCCTATGGCTACACCTTC. Full variable domain (remainder filled in from reference TRBV7-2 and TRBJ1-2): GAGVSQSPSNKVTEKGKDVELRCDPISGHTALYWYRQSLGQGLEFLIYFQGNSAPDKSGLPSDRFSAERTGGSVSTLTIQRTQQEDSAVYLCASRPDRLQPYGYTFGSGTRLTVV.

The table lists this clonotype with a count of one. One base away lies a much larger clone, so this may be a sequencing read error. The chain uses TRBV28 and TRBJ2-3; D call uncertain. The CDR3 contains 11 residues. V was pared by 6 bases and J by 5 bases, with 6 bases between. CDR1 is MDHEN and CDR2 is SYDVKM in the germline V gene. This chain's CDR3 is CASSHRDTQYF. The CDR3 nucleotides read TGTGCCAGCAGCCACCGAGATACGCAGTATTTT.

In its sample, this clonotype was seen a few times. The chain joins TRBV18 to TRBJ2-5; D gene unclear. CDR1 and CDR2 from the germline V gene are KGHSH and LQKENI. The CDR3 has 14 residues. The V end lost 2 bases, the J end lost 1 base, and 8 bases lay between the germline ends. CDR3: CASSPGSTQETQYF. The CDR3 DNA follows: TGTGCCAGCTCACCAGGGTCGACCCAAGAGACCCAGTACTTC.

V is TRBV14 and J is TRBJ2-1; D may be TRBD2 (6 bases). The CDR3 is made up of 16 amino acids. V lost 0 bases, J lost 7 bases, and 16 bases lay in between. CDR1 is SGHDN and CDR2 is FVKESK in the germline V gene. CDR3 in DNA: TGTGCCAGCAGCCAAGAGGGAGGCCGGTTGGATAATGAGCAGTTCTTC. It is translated as CASSQEGGRLDNEQFF.

CDR3 sequence reads: CASSETTGPNYEQYF. DNA of the CDR3: TGTGCCAGCAGCGAAACGACAGGGCCTAACTACGAGCAGTACTTC. The chain uses TRBV7-8 and TRBJ2-4, with 7 bases that match TRBD1. The assigned J gene may be wrong: the sequence end matches TRBJ2-7 better. This CDR3 has 15 amino acids. Germline lookup yields CDR1 SGHVS and CDR2 FQNEAQ.